These 14 T cell receptor beta chains came from one sample sequenced in a study of spatial heterogeneity in lung cancer. TCRdb used MiXCR to reprocess the 5' RACE reads, holding one entry per CDR3 protein. The sample shows around 13,000 distinct CDR3 sequences, around 15% of them seen only once. Time point denoted: sample taken at primary tumor resection. Tumor, nontumor lung or frozen PBMC supplied whole RNA, sequenced without sorting. The specimen was PBMCs, collected at surgery. Receptor source: a male donor with early-stage non-small cell lung cancer.

In this sample, this clonotype turned up a few times. V usage is TRBV7-9 and J usage is TRBJ2-7; the D gene is possibly TRBD2 (5 bases). V lost 4 bases and J 1 base, leaving 11 bases between the germline ends. The CDR3 loop spans 14 amino acids. In germline, CDR1 is SEHNR, CDR2 FQNEAQ (reference sequence). The CDR3, as DNA: TGTGCCAGCAGCTCTCTACGGGAATCCTACGAGCAGTACTTC. This codes for CASSSLRESYEQYF. The whole variable domain, filled in from reference TRBV7-9 and TRBJ2-7, reads DTGVSQNPRHKITKRGQNVTFRCDPISEHNRLYWYRQTLGQGPEFLTYFQNEAQLEKSRLLSDRFSAERPKGSFSTLEIQRTEQGDSAMYLCASSSLRESYEQYFGPGTRLTVT.

The chain joins TRBV28 to TRBJ2-7; no clear D gene. The CDR3 runs 13 residues. Germline values: CDR1 MDHEN, CDR2 SYDVKM. V lost 4 bases and J lost 6, with 13 bases in between. This CDR3 reads CASSSKSVAEQYF. CDR3 nucleotide sequence: TGTGCCAGCAGTTCCAAGTCAGTGGCCGAGCAGTACTTC.

This clonotype has at least ten counts. The V and J genes are TRBV6-5 and TRBJ1-1; no definite D call. Trimming took off 5 bases at V and 1 base at J, with 11 bases between the two ends. Germline V gene data show CDR1 as MNHEY and CDR2 as SVGAGI. This CDR3 is 14 amino acids long. The CDR3 region has the DNA TGTGCCAGCAGTCCTGACATCTGGAACACTGAAGCTTTCTTT. Translation: CASSPDIWNTEAFF.

The rearrangement links TRBV7-9 to TRBJ2-3; TRBD2 matches at 13 bases. J lost 2 bases, V lost 3 bases, and 8 bases had no gene match. The CDR3 contains 18 residues. CDR1 is SEHNR, CDR2 FQNEAQ, per germline (reference sequence). The CDR3 here is CASSFGLAGEPFTDTQYF. For the CDR3, the DNA is TGTGCCAGCAGCTTCGGACTAGCGGGGGAACCGTTCACAGATACGCAGTATTTT.

The chain couples TRBV4-2 to TRBJ1-6; 9 bases fit TRBD1. V trimming: 0 bases; J trimming: 9 bases; junction bases outside the gene matches: 3. Germline assignment: CDR1 LGHNA and CDR2 YNFKEQ. This CDR3 contains 15 residues. CDR3 nucleotides: TGTGCCAGCAGCCAAGATCAACAGGGGGCTTCACCCCTCCACTTT. Its translation is CASSQDQQGASPLHF.

V and J are TRBV30 and TRBJ1-3, with D uncertain. CDR3 size: 15 residues. Trimming removed 0 bases at V and 0 bases at J, with 9 bases between. The germline V gene has CDR1 GTSNPN and CDR2 SVGIG (reference sequence). The CDR3 loop is CAWSVVSLSGNTIYF. Here the CDR3 DNA reads TGTGCCTGGAGTGTGGTTTCCCTCTCTGGAAACACCATATATTTT.

This clonotype was seen repeatedly, ten times or more. This chain uses TRBV5-1 with TRBJ2-1, with TRBD2 identical over 8 bases. Per the germline V gene, CDR1 is SGHRS and CDR2 is YFSETQ. V trimming: 1 base; J trimming: 4 bases; junction bases outside the gene matches: 4. This CDR3 region has 15 residues. CDR3 protein: CASSLPGGMYNEQFF. The CDR3 DNA is TGCGCCAGCAGCTTGCCGGGGGGGATGTACAATGAGCAGTTCTTC. The full variable domain, its missing parts supplied by reference TRBV5-1 and TRBJ2-1, is KAGVTQTPRYLIKTRGQQVTLSCSPISGHRSVSWYQQTPGQGLQFLFEYFSETQRNKGNFPGRFSGRQFSNSRSEMNVSTLELGDSALYLCASSLPGGMYNEQFFGPGTRLTVL.

This clonotype occurred a few times. The V gene is TRBV11-2, the J gene TRBJ2-1, with 9 bases fitting TRBD2. There are 14 residues in the CDR3. V shed 7 bases, J shed 1 base, and the junction held 2 bases outside the gene matches. CDR1 is SGHAT, CDR2 FQNNGV, per germline. CDR3 coding DNA: TGTGCCAGCAACGCGGGGGGGTCCTACAATGAGCAGTTCTTC. Encoded protein: CASNAGGSYNEQFF.

The chain carries TRBV2 and TRBJ2-1; D not resolved. V lost 6 bases and J lost 0, with 12 bases in between. CDR3 length: 15 amino acids. In germline, CDR1 is SNHLY, CDR2 FYNNEI. The CDR3 DNA follows: TGTGCCAGCAGCCTTCCTGATAGCTCCTACAATGAGCAGTTCTTC. Translating it yields CASSLPDSSYNEQFF.

This clonotype was seen a handful of times. J is TRBJ1-5 and V is TRBV28; no clear D gene. The CDR3 length is 13 residues. V was cut by 8 bases and J by 0 bases, with 8 bases left in between. Germline V lookup: CDR1 MDHEN, CDR2 SYDVKM. CDR3 DNA sequence: TGTGCCAGCCGGGCCTTTAGCAATCAGCCCCAGCATTTT. Its translation: CASRAFSNQPQHF.

V usage is TRBV5-8 and J usage is TRBJ2-1; D remains ambiguous. Germline values: CDR1 SGHTS, CDR2 YDEGEE. The V gene lost 6 bases and the J gene lost 8 bases, with 9 bases spanning the gap. The CDR3 loop spans 11 amino acids. CDR3 DNA: TGTGCCAGCATGTATGTTTATGAGCAGTTCTTC. This translates into CASMYVYEQFF.

This clonotype appeared a few times. V gene TRBV20-1 combines with J gene TRBJ2-4; D is unclear. V lost 3 bases and J lost 2, with 14 bases in between. The germline V gene encodes CDR1 DFQATT and CDR2 SNEGSKA (reference sequence). The CDR3 contains 15 residues. The CDR3 sequence is CSARRGSGPKNIQYF. DNA of the CDR3: TGCAGTGCTAGGCGTGGGTCAGGACCCAAAAACATTCAGTACTTC.

This chain connects TRBV6-5 to TRBJ2-2; D perhaps matches TRBD1 (5 bases). Trimming removed 5 bases at V and 5 bases at J, with 12 bases between. This CDR3 comprises 14 residues. Germline assignment: CDR1 MNHEY and CDR2 SVGAGI. CDR3 residues: CASSPGSETGELFF. CDR3 nucleotide sequence: TGTGCCAGCAGTCCAGGGTCGGAAACCGGGGAGCTGTTTTTT.

J is TRBJ2-7 and V is TRBV5-1; D call uncertain. Germline assignment: CDR1 SGHRS and CDR2 YFSETQ. Deletions cut 1 base from V and 5 bases from J, with 4 bases between. This CDR3 comprises 11 residues. The CDR3 bases are TGCGCCAGCAGCTTGACAGACGAGCAGTACTTC. Protein sequence: CASSLTDEQYF.